The 32 T cell receptor beta chains below come from one sample, sequenced in a study of CD4 T cell repertoires in COVID-19. This table comes from immunoSEQ multiplex PCR, and its TCRdb copy is limited to in-frame clones, with some not included. The sample has about 75,000 clones, 83% seen once. The starting material was CD4+ T cells from peripheral blood, obtained after recovery from COVID-19. Every receptor here comes from a human donor who had COVID-19.

The sample holds one count of this clone. This sequence joins TRBV28 and TRBJ2-7; 7 nucleotides agree with TRBD1. This CDR3 region has 14 residues. Per germline, CDR1 MDHEN and CDR2 SYDVKM. V lost 4 bases to trimming and J lost 4 bases; unmatched junction nucleotides: 7. The CDR3 coding sequence is TGTGCCAGCAGTTCCGGGACAGTAACATACGAGCAGTACTTC. Translation: CASSSGTVTYEQYF.

The chain joins TRBV7-7 to TRBJ2-5; D remains ambiguous. This CDR3 is 13 amino acids long. V lost 5 bases and J lost 1, with 8 bases in between. CDR1 is SSHAT and CDR2 is FNYEAQ in the germline V gene (reference sequence). As DNA, the CDR3 is TGTGCCAGCAGCCAGACGGTCCAAGAGACCCAGTACTTC. It encodes CASSQTVQETQYF.

This rearrangement joins TRBV2 to TRBJ2-7; D possibly corresponds to TRBD2 (6 bases). The CDR3 extends over 16 amino acids. The germline V and J ends were trimmed by 1 base and 0 bases, with 13 bases remaining between them. Per the germline V gene, CDR1 is SNHLY and CDR2 is FYNNEI. This chain's CDR3 is CASSEVGVSGSYEQYF. The CDR3 bases are TGTGCCAGCAGTGAAGTAGGTGTTAGCGGCTCCTACGAGCAGTACTTC.

The chain employs TRBV10-3 and TRBJ1-3; no definite D call. CDR1 is ENHRY, CDR2 SYGVKD, per germline. The V and J ends lost 0 bases and 11 bases respectively, with 20 bases between them. This CDR3 is built from 16 residues. The CDR3 DNA reads TGTGCCATCAGTGAGTCGAATACTTCGACCCGTCCCGCCATATATTTT. Translated, it gives CAISESNTSTRPAIYF.

This chain joins TRBV5-1 and TRBJ2-6; D not resolved. Germline V CDR1 and CDR2: SGHRS, YFSETQ. Trimming removed 6 bases at V and 2 bases at J, with 9 bases between. The CDR3 totals 14 residues. Written as DNA, the CDR3 is TGCGCCAGCACGGAAAGTACTGGGGCCAACGTCCTGACTTTC. This gives the protein CASTESTGANVLTF.

V usage is TRBV30 and J usage is TRBJ1-4, with TRBD1 identical over 7 bases. Germline CDR1 and CDR2: GTSNPN and SVGIG (reference sequence). Trimming took 3 bases from V and 15 from J; bases not matched to a gene: 13. The CDR3 extends over 13 amino acids. In DNA, the CDR3 is TGTGCCTGGAGGTCTCAGGGGACAGATAGGGTGTTTTTT. Its protein is CAWRSQGTDRVFF. The full variable domain, in which reference TRBV30 and TRBJ1-4 provide the parts outside the CDR3, is SQTIHQWPATLVQPVGSPLSLECTVEGTSNPNLYWYRQAAGRGLQLLFYSVGIGQISSEVPQNLSASRPQDRQFILSSKKLLLSDSGFYLCAWRSQGTDRVFFGSGTQLSVL.

The gene calls are TRBV3-1 (or the pseudogene TRBV3-2) and TRBJ1-1, with 8 nucleotides matching TRBD1. V shed 4 bases, J shed 1 base, and the junction held 17 bases outside the gene matches. Germline V lookup: CDR1 LGHDT, CDR2 YNNKEL (reference sequence). This CDR3 is built from 19 residues. The chain's CDR3 is CASSLRPDRDYQKNTEAFF. As DNA, the CDR3 is TGTGCCAGCAGCCTCCGACCGGACAGGGACTACCAAAAGAACACTGAAGCTTTCTTT.

The chain recombines TRBV20-1 with TRBJ1-1, with D possibly TRBD1 on 5 matching bases. In germline, CDR1 is DFQATT, CDR2 SNEGSKA (reference sequence). There are 14 residues in the CDR3. V was clipped by 3 bases and J by 3 bases, with 14 bases between them. The CDR3 spells CSASKGPWDTEAFF. CDR3 bases: TGCAGTGCTAGTAAGGGGCCTTGGGACACTGAAGCTTTCTTT.

This clone occurred a few times. The chain uses TRBV29-1 and TRBJ2-7, with D perhaps given as TRBD1 or TRBD2 (5 bases each). Germline lookup yields CDR1 SQVTM and CDR2 ANQGSEA. Trimming left V 6 bases short and J 6 bases short, with 18 bases between. This CDR3 has 13 amino acids. CDR3 residues: CSVGTSYGSEQYF. In nucleotides, the CDR3 is TGCAGCGTAGGGACCTCTTATGGGTCCGAGCAGTACTTC.

The V call is TRBV5-1, the J call TRBJ2-3; D may match TRBD1 or TRBD2 (5 bases each). CDR1 and CDR2 from the germline V gene are SGHRS and YFSETQ. Trimming removed 4 bases from V and 2 bases from J, with 14 bases in between. The CDR3 covers 15 residues. The CDR3 DNA is TGCGCCAGCAGCCCAGGGACCTTGGACACAGATACGCAGTATTTT. The encoded protein is CASSPGTLDTDTQYF.

V and J are TRBV19 and TRBJ2-1; 12 nucleotides match TRBD2. Germline V gene lookup returns CDR1 LNHDA and CDR2 SQIVND (reference sequence). The length of the CDR3 is 15 residues. The V gene end was trimmed by 3 bases and the J gene end by 8 bases; junction bases not matched to a gene: 5. CDR3 sequence (DNA): TGTGCCAGTAGTATCACTAGCGGGGGGTTTTATGAGCAGTTCTTC. Protein sequence: CASSITSGGFYEQFF.

This clone was seen only a few times. The chain links TRBV29-1 to TRBJ2-2; TRBD1 matches at 9 bases. The junction had 2 bases not matched to a gene; V was cut back by 6 bases and J by 3 bases. Germline CDR1 SQVTM, CDR2 ANQGSEA. The CDR3 is made up of 13 amino acids. The CDR3 spells CSVGTGYTGELFF. For the CDR3, the DNA is TGCAGCGTCGGGACAGGGTACACCGGGGAGCTGTTTTTT.

For this clone: The sample contains more than one DNA sequence encoding this CDR3. The CDR3: CASSYRRGDTEAFF. CDR3 nucleotides: TGTGCCAGCAGTTACCGGCGGGGGGACACTGAAGCTTTCTTT. This sequence joins TRBV6-5 and TRBJ1-1; D is perhaps TRBD1 (5 bases). CDR1 is MNHEY and CDR2 is SVGAGI in the germline V gene. V lost 2 bases, J lost 3 bases, and 10 bases lay in between. The CDR3 extends over 14 amino acids.

The V and J genes are TRBV6-2 or TRBV6-3 and TRBJ2-7, with D possibly called TRBD1 or TRBD2 (5 bases each). Looked up from germline, CDR1 is MNHEY and CDR2 is SVGEGT. Trimming stripped 6 bases from V and 3 bases from J, with 9 bases between. CDR3 length: 12 residues. The chain's CDR3 is CASSWGSYEQYF. CDR3 bases: TGTGCCAGCAGCTGGGGGAGCTACGAGCAGTACTTC.

A few counts support this clone. The gene calls are TRBV19 and TRBJ2-5, with TRBD2 identical over 11 bases. The CDR3 has 13 amino acids. Germline V CDR1 and CDR2: LNHDA, SQIVND (reference sequence). With V trimmed by 9 bases and J by 5 bases, 5 bases remained unmatched. The CDR3 reads CASRLAGRETQYF. CDR3 DNA sequence: TGTGCCAGCCGACTAGCGGGGCGGGAGACCCAGTACTTC. Supplemented by reference TRBV19 and TRBJ2-5, the full variable domain reads DGGITQSPKYLFRKEGQNVTLSCEQNLNHDAMYWYRQDPGQGLRLIYYSQIVNDFQKGDIAEGYSVSREKKESFPLTVTSAQKNPTAFYLCASRLAGRETQYFGPGTRLLVL.

This clone was detected only once. The chain has TRBV19 and TRBJ1-5; D ambiguous. Trimming shortened V by 6 bases and J by 9 bases, and 18 bases separated the two germline ends. The CDR3 spans 14 residues. The germline gives CDR1 LNHDA, CDR2 SQIVND (reference sequence). Written as DNA, the CDR3 is TGTGCCAGTAGCAAGGAGACAAGATTAGGGCCCCAGCATTTT. It encodes CASSKETRLGPQHF.

The chain is built from TRBV12-3 or TRBV12-4 and TRBJ1-1; TRBD1 matches at 9 bases. The CDR3 runs 13 residues. With 6 bases clipped from V and 5 bases from J, the junction kept 4 bases outside the gene matches. The CDR3 loop is CASSQTGGTEAFF. The DNA for the CDR3 is TGTGCCAGCAGCCAGACAGGGGGGACTGAAGCTTTCTTT.

The chain recombines TRBV20-1 with TRBJ2-1, with a possible D match to TRBD1 (5 bases). This CDR3 is 14 amino acids long. Germline CDR1 DFQATT, CDR2 SNEGSKA (reference sequence). V was clipped by 3 bases and J by 6 bases, with 15 bases between them. DNA for the CDR3: TGCAGTGCTAGTGTATTGGGCAGGGTCAATGAGCAGTTCTTC. This sequence encodes CSASVLGRVNEQFF.

This clone was recorded many times. The rearrangement uses TRBV27 and TRBJ1-2; D perhaps matches TRBD1 (6 bases). Germline V gene sequence: CDR1 MNHEY, CDR2 SMNVEV (reference sequence). V was cut by 4 bases and J by 5 bases, with 17 bases left in between. The CDR3 spans 15 residues. The CDR3 region is CASSWGGGGAYGYTF. In DNA form, the CDR3 reads TGTGCCAGCAGTTGGGGGGGCGGGGGCGCATATGGCTACACCTTC.

This chain uses TRBV18 with TRBJ1-1; 10 nucleotides agree with TRBD1. Losses at the gene ends were 6 bases for V and 4 bases for J; bases not matched to a gene: 11. CDR3 length: 16 amino acids. Germline CDR1 is KGHSH and CDR2 is LQKENI. Written as DNA, the CDR3 is TGTGCCAGCTCCGCGACAGGGGGCGTGGAAGGCACTGAAGCTTTCTTT. The encoded protein is CASSATGGVEGTEAFF.

This clone was found once. CDR3 sequence: CASRGTAGYTF. The CDR3 bases are TGTGCCAGCAGGGGGACAGCAGGCTACACCTTC. The rearrangement joins TRBV28 to TRBJ1-2, with TRBD1 matching over 7 bases. V trimming: 6 bases; J trimming: 8 bases; junction bases outside the gene matches: 3. This CDR3 region has 11 residues. Germline loops: CDR1 MDHEN, CDR2 SYDVKM.

This clone was seen more than once but under ten times. The chain carries TRBV5-1 and TRBJ1-2; the D gene is possibly TRBD1 (6 bases). CDR3 length equals 15 residues. V dropped 0 bases and J dropped 3 bases, with 12 bases sitting between them. Germline CDR1 reads SGHRS; CDR2 reads YFSETQ. The CDR3 region has the DNA TGCGCCAGCAGCTTGGACGTAGGGGGGGACTATGGCTACACCTTC. This translates into CASSLDVGGDYGYTF.

The chain joins TRBV7-8 to TRBJ2-3, with D tentatively TRBD1 (5 bases). The CDR3 extends over 16 amino acids. In germline, CDR1 is SGHVS, CDR2 FQNEAQ. Trimming cost V 1 base and J 2 bases, with 13 bases left between them. Written as DNA, the CDR3 is TGTGCCAGCAGCTTAGTATCAGGGCATGACACAGATACGCAGTATTTT. Translation: CASSLVSGHDTDTQYF.

The J gene is TRBJ1-6, the V gene TRBV6-5; 7 bases line up with TRBD1. The CDR3 sequence is 13 residues long. The junction had 7 bases not matched to a gene; V was cut back by 8 bases and J by 9 bases. CDR1 MNHEY and CDR2 SVGAGI come from the germline V gene. CDR3 residues: CASHRGAGSPLHF. The CDR3 DNA is TGTGCCAGCCACAGGGGAGCGGGTTCACCCCTCCACTTT.

The chain couples TRBV3-1 (or the pseudogene TRBV3-2) to TRBJ2-5; 13 nucleotides align to TRBD2. After removal of 3 bases from V and 5 bases from J, the junction contained 9 bases not matched to a gene. The germline gives CDR1 LGHDT, CDR2 YNNKEL (reference sequence). CDR3 length: 17 amino acids. In DNA, the CDR3 is TGTGCCAGCAGCCACAGGACTAGCGGGAGTACCGGGGAGACCCAGTACTTC. It is translated as CASSHRTSGSTGETQYF.

The V gene is TRBV28, the J gene TRBJ1-2; 9 bases line up with TRBD1. J was trimmed by 8 bases and V by 3 bases; bases with no gene match: 10. CDR1 MDHEN and CDR2 SYDVKM come from the germline V gene. This CDR3 is built from 15 residues. CDR3 in DNA: TGTGCCAGCAGTTTGCCGGGACAGGGCCAGCAGGGCTACACCTTC. This gives the protein CASSLPGQGQQGYTF.

V gene TRBV19 combines with J gene TRBJ1-2, with 9 bases identical to TRBD1. V was pared by 9 bases and J by 5 bases, with 13 bases of the junction left unmatched. Germline loops: CDR1 LNHDA, CDR2 SQIVND (reference sequence). The CDR3 covers 15 residues. In DNA, the CDR3 is TGTGCCAGCAAGAATACAGGGGGCGCGGAGTATGGCTACACCTTC. Its protein product is CASKNTGGAEYGYTF.

This rearrangement joins TRBV19 to TRBJ2-1; the D is unclear. The V gene's germline CDR1 is LNHDA and CDR2 SQIVND (reference sequence). Trimming stripped 1 base from V and 4 bases from J, with 14 bases between. There are 16 residues in the CDR3. DNA for the CDR3: TGTGCCAGTAGTATAGCAGGCGCGGTAAGATACAATGAGCAGTTCTTC. This translates into CASSIAGAVRYNEQFF.

The rearrangement joins TRBV10-3 to TRBJ2-7; 8 positions match TRBD2. V was clipped by 4 bases and J by 5 bases; unmatched bases: 4. CDR1 and CDR2 from the germline V gene are ENHRY and SYGVKD. The CDR3 spans 13 residues. The CDR3 loop reads CAISGAGVHEQYF. The CDR3 bases are TGTGCCATCAGTGGAGCGGGAGTTCACGAGCAGTACTTC.

V usage is TRBV7-2 and J usage is TRBJ2-1, with 12 bases matching TRBD2. In germline, CDR1 is SGHTA, CDR2 FQGNSA. The CDR3 contains 16 residues. The ends lost 0 bases at V and 8 bases at J; junction bases unmatched: 5. The CDR3 loop reads CASSLATSGGVYEQFF. The DNA for the CDR3 is TGTGCCAGCAGCTTAGCGACTAGCGGGGGAGTGTATGAGCAGTTCTTC.

The V call is TRBV6-4, the J call TRBJ2-3, with a possible D match to TRBD2 (5 bases). The CDR3 consists of 12 residues. CDR1 MRHNA and CDR2 SNTAGT come from the germline V gene. Trimming cost V 2 bases and J 8 bases, with 8 bases left between them. CDR3: CASSDPAGTQYF. Written as DNA, the CDR3 is TGTGCCAGCAGTGACCCGGCGGGTACGCAGTATTTT.

This clone appeared a single time. The chain carries TRBV3-1 (or the pseudogene TRBV3-2) and TRBJ2-3; 12 nucleotides align to TRBD2. Germline-derived CDR1 and CDR2 are LGHDT and YNNKEL (reference sequence). The CDR3 sequence is 17 residues long. Germline trimming cut 3 bases from V and 4 bases from J; bases unmatched to any gene: 8. CDR3 bases: TGTGCCAGCAGCCAGGCTGGACTAGCGGGACTGGCAGATACGCAGTATTTT. Its protein product is CASSQAGLAGLADTQYF.